This passage covers 20 T cell receptor beta chains from one sample sequenced in a study of T-cell memory formation after mild COVID-19. TCRdb re-called the 5' RACE reads through MiXCR, storing one row per CDR3 protein. Of hundreds of thousands of distinct CDR3 sequences in the sample, around 16% were seen once. Material for sequencing was PBMCs or a T cell subset sorted from them (not recorded which). These receptors all come from an adult woman who had mild COVID-19 (a few samples of this study predate the infection). Cell type and time point are not known.

The V and J genes are TRBV4-1 and TRBJ2-3; D gene ambiguous. Deletions cut 0 bases from V and 4 bases from J, with 11 bases between. CDR3 length equals 15 residues. The germline V gene has CDR1 MGHRA and CDR2 YSYEKL. This CDR3 is CASSQDIRRPDTQYF. Written as DNA, the CDR3 is TGCGCCAGCAGCCAAGATATCAGACGCCCAGATACGCAGTATTTT.

The chain recombines TRBV11-2 with TRBJ2-1; D is ambiguous. Between the trimmed V and J ends, which lost 1 base and 3 bases, there was a span of 13 bases. The CDR3 sequence is 16 residues long. Germline CDR1 SGHAT, CDR2 FQNNGV. This CDR3 reads CASSLVARVYYNEQFF. CDR3 DNA: TGTGCCAGCAGCTTAGTCGCGAGAGTTTACTACAATGAGCAGTTCTTC.

This clonotype has at least ten counts. The V gene is TRBV4-1, the J gene TRBJ2-2, with 7 bases lining up with TRBD2. The junction had 4 bases not matched to a gene; V was cut back by 2 bases and J by 1 base. The CDR3 runs to 16 residues. The germline CDR1 and CDR2 sequences are MGHRA and YSYEKL. The CDR3 is CASSQRTRLNTGELFF. The CDR3 nucleotides are TGCGCCAGCAGCCAACGGACTAGATTGAACACCGGGGAGCTGTTTTTT.

The chain is built from TRBV18 and TRBJ1-1, with 9 positions matching TRBD1. Germline values: CDR1 KGHSH, CDR2 LQKENI. This CDR3 is built from 17 residues. V shed 3 bases, J shed 0 bases, and the junction held 8 bases outside the gene matches. The CDR3 DNA reads as TGTGCCAGCTCACCGGACAGGGGTTCTTTAATGAACACTGAAGCTTTCTTT. As protein: CASSPDRGSLMNTEAFF.

The rearrangement uses TRBV18 and TRBJ2-5; D uncertain. V was clipped by 2 bases and J by 2 bases, with 6 bases between them. CDR3 length: 13 residues. Germline V CDR1 and CDR2: KGHSH, LQKENI. CDR3 DNA sequence: TGTGCCAGCTCACCAGACTTGCAAGAGACCCAGTACTTC. Translated: CASSPDLQETQYF.

This chain links TRBV3-1 with TRBJ1-1; D ambiguous. The CDR3 loop spans 11 amino acids. The V and J ends lost 3 bases and 8 bases respectively, with 7 bases between them. Germline CDR1 is LGHDT and CDR2 is YNNKEL (reference sequence). CDR3 amino acids: CASSQLFEAFF. Here the CDR3 DNA reads TGTGCCAGCAGCCAGCTATTCGAAGCTTTCTTT.

V and J are TRBV19 and TRBJ1-5; 8 nucleotides align to TRBD1. CDR1 is LNHDA and CDR2 is SQIVND in the germline V gene (reference sequence). The CDR3 is 12 residues long. With 10 bases clipped from V and 7 bases from J, the junction kept 6 bases outside the gene matches. In DNA, the CDR3 is TGTGCCACCACGGACAGGGACCAGCCCCAGCATTTT. It is translated as CATTDRDQPQHF.

This chain connects TRBV20-1 to TRBJ2-1, with 8 nucleotides matching TRBD2. The ends lost 3 bases at V and 8 bases at J; junction bases unmatched: 6. This CDR3 spans 13 amino acids. Germline values: CDR1 DFQATT, CDR2 SNEGSKA (reference sequence). CDR3 DNA sequence: TGCAGTGCTAGCGGGAGGGCCAGGGATGAGCAGTTCTTC. Amino acid sequence: CSASGRARDEQFF.

V and J are TRBV6-5 and TRBJ2-1; either TRBD1 or TRBD2 may supply D (6 bases each). Trimming removed 8 bases from V and 3 bases from J, with 14 bases in between. The CDR3 spans 14 residues. Germline V gives CDR1 MNHEY, CDR2 SVGAGI. This CDR3 is CASAPGGFYNEQFF. The CDR3 coding sequence is TGTGCCAGCGCTCCCGGGGGCTTCTACAATGAGCAGTTCTTC.

In its sample, this clonotype was seen a few times. V and J are TRBV12-3 or TRBV12-4 and TRBJ1-1; 9 nucleotides align to TRBD1. The V gene end was trimmed by 3 bases and the J gene end by 1 base; junction bases not matched to a gene: 9. The CDR3 is 17 residues long. In nucleotides, the CDR3 is TGTGCCAGCAGTTTTACTCTGAGGGACAGGGAGAACACTGAAGCTTTCTTT. Its protein is CASSFTLRDRENTEAFF.

V and J are TRBV27 and TRBJ2-1; 9 bases map to TRBD1. This CDR3 contains 16 residues. V trimming: 5 bases; J trimming: 4 bases; junction bases outside the gene matches: 9. Looked up from germline, CDR1 is MNHEY and CDR2 is SMNVEV (reference sequence). CDR3: CASSPPRQGVYNEQFF. The CDR3 region has the DNA TGTGCCAGCAGTCCCCCCCGACAGGGGGTATACAATGAGCAGTTCTTC.

V usage is TRBV5-1 and J usage is TRBJ2-1; 7 positions agree with TRBD2. The CDR3 is made up of 15 amino acids. The germline CDR1 and CDR2 sequences are SGHRS and YFSETQ. The junction had 4 bases not matched to a gene; V was cut back by 0 bases and J by 4 bases. CDR3 bases: TGCGCCAGCAGCTTGGCCGGTAGCGGGTACAATGAGCAGTTCTTC. It encodes CASSLAGSGYNEQFF.

The chain recombines TRBV7-2 with TRBJ1-2; 11 bases agree with TRBD1. Germline V gives CDR1 SGHTA, CDR2 FQGNSA. V lost 4 bases and J lost 7; bases outside the gene matches: 5. This CDR3 is 14 amino acids long. The CDR3 loop is CASSYSGTGGGYTF. CDR3 nucleotides: TGTGCCAGCAGCTATTCCGGGACAGGGGGTGGCTACACCTTC.

This chain connects TRBV10-3 to TRBJ1-1; TRBD1 matches at 9 bases. The CDR3 runs to 14 residues. In germline, CDR1 is ENHRY, CDR2 SYGVKD. Germline trimming cut 6 bases from V and 1 base from J; bases unmatched to any gene: 3. DNA of the CDR3: TGTGCCATCAGGGGACAGGGAAGGAACACTGAAGCTTTCTTT. It yields the protein CAIRGQGRNTEAFF.

In its sample, this clonotype was seen a few times. The V gene is TRBV12-3 or TRBV12-4, the J gene TRBJ2-2, with TRBD1 matching 8 bases. CDR3 length: 14 residues. V lost 6 bases and J lost 5; bases outside the gene matches: 5. The CDR3 DNA reads as TGTGCCAGCAGCTATAGGACAGGGACCGGGGAGCTGTTTTTT. The encoded protein is CASSYRTGTGELFF.

This clonotype has just a few counts. This chain links TRBV11-1 with TRBJ2-5, with D perhaps matching TRBD1 or TRBD2 (5 bases each). Trimming removed 2 bases at V and 5 bases at J, with 9 bases between. Germline V lookup: CDR1 SGHAT, CDR2 FQDESV (reference sequence). The CDR3 has 13 residues. The CDR3 nucleotides read TGTGCCAGCAGCTTATCCGAGGGGGAGACCCAGTACTTC. As protein: CASSLSEGETQYF.

This clonotype was picked up a small number of times. V is TRBV5-1 and J is TRBJ1-1; 8 bases are shared with TRBD1. The CDR3 loop spans 14 amino acids. Unmatched junction bases numbered 3, after V lost 4 bases and J lost 1 base. Per the germline V gene, CDR1 is SGHRS and CDR2 is YFSETQ. CDR3 protein: CASSETGENTEAFF. The CDR3 region has the DNA TGCGCCAGCAGCGAGACAGGGGAGAACACTGAAGCTTTCTTT.

Comment on this clonotype: The junction does not match germline at one end; this may be a read error. The J gene is TRBJ1-2, the V gene TRBV2; no firm D call. The CDR3 totals 14 residues. The germline V gene encodes CDR1 SNHLY and CDR2 FYNNEI. The CDR3 spells CASTEGGFGYGYTF. As DNA, the CDR3 is TGTGCAAGCACGGAAGGCGGTTTCGGCTATGGCTACACCTTC.

This clonotype has only a few counts. The rearrangement links TRBV7-9 to TRBJ2-1, with TRBD1 matching 10 bases. V shed 5 bases and J 6 bases; nucleotides not matched to a gene: 4. The length of the CDR3 is 14 residues. The germline V gene encodes CDR1 SEHNR and CDR2 FQNEAQ (reference sequence). CDR3 DNA: TGTGCCAGCAGCGGACAGGGGGAACCCAATGAGCAGTTCTTC. It codes for CASSGQGEPNEQFF.

V is TRBV7-2 and J is TRBJ2-5, with 9 nucleotides matching TRBD2. This CDR3 comprises 18 residues. Germline V gene sequence: CDR1 SGHTA, CDR2 FQGNSA. With V trimmed by 0 bases and J by 1 base, 9 bases remained unmatched. CDR3 DNA sequence: TGTGCCAGCAGCTTAGCGCGGGCTAGCGGGACTCTCCAAGAGACCCAGTACTTC. Translating gives CASSLARASGTLQETQYF.